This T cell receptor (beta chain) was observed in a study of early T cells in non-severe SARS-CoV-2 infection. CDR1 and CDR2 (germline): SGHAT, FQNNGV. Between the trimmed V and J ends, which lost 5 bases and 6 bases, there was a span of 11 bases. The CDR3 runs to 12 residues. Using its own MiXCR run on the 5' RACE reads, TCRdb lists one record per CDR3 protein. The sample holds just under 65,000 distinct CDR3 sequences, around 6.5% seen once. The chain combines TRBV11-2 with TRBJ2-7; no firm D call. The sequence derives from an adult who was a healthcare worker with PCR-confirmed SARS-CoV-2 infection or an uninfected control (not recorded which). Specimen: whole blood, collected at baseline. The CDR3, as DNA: TGTGCCAGCAGCGCAAGTTTTGGCGAGCAGTACTTC. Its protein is CASSASFGEQYF.